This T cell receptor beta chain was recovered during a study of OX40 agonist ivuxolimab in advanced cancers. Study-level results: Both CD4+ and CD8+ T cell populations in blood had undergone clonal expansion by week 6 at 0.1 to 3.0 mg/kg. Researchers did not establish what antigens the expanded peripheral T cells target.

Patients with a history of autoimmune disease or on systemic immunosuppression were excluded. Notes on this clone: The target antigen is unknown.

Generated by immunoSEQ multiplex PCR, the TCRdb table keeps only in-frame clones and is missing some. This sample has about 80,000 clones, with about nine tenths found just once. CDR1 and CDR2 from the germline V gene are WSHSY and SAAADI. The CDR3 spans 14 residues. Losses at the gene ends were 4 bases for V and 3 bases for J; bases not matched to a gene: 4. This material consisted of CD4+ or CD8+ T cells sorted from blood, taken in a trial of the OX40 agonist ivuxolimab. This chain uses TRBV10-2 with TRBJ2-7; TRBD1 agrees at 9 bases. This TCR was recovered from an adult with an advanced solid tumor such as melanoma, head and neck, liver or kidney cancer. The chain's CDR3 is CASSGQGGNYEQYF. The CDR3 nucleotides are TGCGCCAGCAGTGGACAGGGGGGAAACTACGAGCAGTACTTC.